This T cell receptor (beta chain) was recorded in a study of regulatory T cells in long-lasting Graves disease. Overall study: Antithyroid drugs had been taken by newly diagnosed Graves' patients for under 3 months. Study-wide results and limits: TRBV28 was favored in persistent disease, as were TRBJ1-2 and TRBJ2-5.

The TCR beta library used iRepertoire HTBI primers with Arm-PCR amplification of CDR3. MiXCR, run by TCRdb on the multiplex PCR reads, gives a single entry per CDR3 protein. Of about 450,000 distinct CDR3 sequences listed, roughly 15% are singletons. Trimming removed 6 bases at V and 2 bases at J, with 14 bases between. The CDR3 extends over 14 amino acids. Per the germline V gene, CDR1 is MDHEN and CDR2 is SYDVKM. Time point in this sample: newly diagnosed GD, antithyroid drugs for less than 3 months. Extracted RNA from PBMCs served as the source of the TCR library. This clonotype has a count of ten or more. Its specificity is not known. These same data were also listed under a study on T cells in Graves' hyperthyroidism and ophthalmopathy. That paper adds: Uncontrolled infection, other autoimmune disease, pregnancy or lactation led to exclusion. The model made its ophthalmopathy prediction, and onset followed a median about 6 months later.

The receptor was isolated from a woman in her twenties or thirties with Graves disease. Source: peripheral blood mononuclear cells (PBMCs), taken at new diagnosis, from a patient treated with antithyroid drugs. The chain couples TRBV28 to TRBJ2-7, with a possible D match to TRBD1 (5 bases). CDR3 in DNA: TGTGCCAGCAGGGGGCAGGGATGGGCCTACGAGCAGTACTTC. It yields the protein CASRGQGWAYEQYF.